One TCR beta chain is described in this entry. This specimen comes from a study of cytomegalovirus exposure and HLA in healthy donors. Trimming shortened V by 1 base and J by 0 bases, and 9 bases separated the two germline ends. The CDR3 covers 15 residues. Per germline, CDR1 MNHEY and CDR2 SMNVEV (reference sequence). TCRdb's table, derived via immunoSEQ multiplex PCR, lists solely in-frame clones and lacks some. This table holds about 190,000 clones, 86% found once. This receptor was identified in a woman between 18 and 29 years old in good health and CMV-seronegative. V usage is TRBV27 and J usage is TRBJ1-2; a weak D match, TRBD1 (5 bases). The specimen was PBMCs. CDR3 sequence (DNA): TGTGCCAGCAGTTTATGGGGGGGTGCTAACTATGGCTACACCTTC. Amino acids: CASSLWGGANYGYTF.